This record concerns one TCR beta chain sequence. The antigen is not known. This specimen belongs to a study of cytomegalovirus exposure and HLA in healthy donors. With 3 bases removed from V and 8 bases from J, the gap between germline ends came to 16 bases. The CDR3 is made up of 14 amino acids. Germline V gene lookup returns CDR1 MNHEY and CDR2 SMNVEV (reference sequence). The PCR employed 60 Vbeta primers together with 13 Jbeta primers. Sequenced by immunoSEQ multiplex PCR; TCRdb stores in-frame clones only, minus some. The table lists fewer than 200,000 clones, about 70% of them singletons. Study-level results: V- and J-gene trimming in TCR beta was tied to a missense DCLRE1C variant by an analysis performed later. Indistinguishable V segments such as TRBV6-2 and TRBV6-3 were excluded.

The material sequenced was PBMCs. This receptor was obtained from a woman aged 40 to 50 in good health and CMV-seropositive. The chain links TRBV27 to TRBJ1-2; D possibly corresponds to TRBD1 (5 bases). Here the CDR3 DNA reads TGTGCCAGCAGTTTCGGGGGGAGCGAGGGAGGCTACACCTTC. Its translation is CASSFGGSEGGYTF.